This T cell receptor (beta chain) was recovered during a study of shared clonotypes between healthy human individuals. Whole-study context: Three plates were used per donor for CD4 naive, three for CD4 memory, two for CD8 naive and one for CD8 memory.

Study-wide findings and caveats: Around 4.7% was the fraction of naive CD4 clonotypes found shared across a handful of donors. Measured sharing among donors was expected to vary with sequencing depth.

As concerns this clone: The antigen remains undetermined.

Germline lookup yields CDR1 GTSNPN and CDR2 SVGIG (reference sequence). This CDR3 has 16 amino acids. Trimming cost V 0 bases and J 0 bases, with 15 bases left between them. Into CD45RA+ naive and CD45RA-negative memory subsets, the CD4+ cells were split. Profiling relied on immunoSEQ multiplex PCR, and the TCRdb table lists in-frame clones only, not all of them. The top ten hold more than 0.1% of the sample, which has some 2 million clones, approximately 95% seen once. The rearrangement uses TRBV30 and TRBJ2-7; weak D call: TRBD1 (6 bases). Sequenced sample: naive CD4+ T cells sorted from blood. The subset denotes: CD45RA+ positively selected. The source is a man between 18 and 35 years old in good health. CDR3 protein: CAWSVWGLQASYEQYF. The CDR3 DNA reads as TGTGCCTGGAGTGTATGGGGGCTCCAGGCCTCCTACGAGCAGTACTTC.